This T cell receptor (beta chain) was documented in a study of T cell responses to AZD1222 COVID-19 vaccine. Germline assignment: CDR1 MNHEY and CDR2 SVGEGT. Trimming pared 2 bases from V and 13 bases from J, leaving 12 bases between. The CDR3 consists of 13 residues. This clone was found once. The antigen remains undetermined. The table came from immunoSEQ multiplex PCR; TCRdb's copy has only in-frame clones and leaves some out. In the table there are 120,000 or so clones, roughly 89% of which are singletons. Study-level points and caveats: Sampling that yielded the repertoires occurred only after the peak T cell response.

The sample was peripheral blood, taken on day 0 of AZD1222 vaccination. This TCR came from an adult in good health. The V and J genes are TRBV6-2 or TRBV6-3 and TRBJ1-6; D remains unclear. CDR3 loop: CASSYRTSTPLHF. The CDR3 DNA reads as TGTGCCAGCAGTTACAGAACATCGACTCCCCTCCACTTT.